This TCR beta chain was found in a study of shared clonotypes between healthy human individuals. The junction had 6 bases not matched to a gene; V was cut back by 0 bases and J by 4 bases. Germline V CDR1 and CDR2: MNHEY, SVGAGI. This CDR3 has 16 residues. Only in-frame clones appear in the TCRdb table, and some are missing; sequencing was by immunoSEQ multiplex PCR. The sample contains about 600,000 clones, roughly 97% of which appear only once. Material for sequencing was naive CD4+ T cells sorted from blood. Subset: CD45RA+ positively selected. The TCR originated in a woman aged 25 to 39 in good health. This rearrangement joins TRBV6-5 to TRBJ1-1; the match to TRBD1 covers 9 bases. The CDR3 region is CASSYSGGTGSTEAFF. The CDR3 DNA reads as TGTGCCAGCAGTTACTCGGGCGGGACAGGGAGCACTGAAGCTTTCTTT.